This TCR beta chain was found in a study of T cell responses to AZD1222 COVID-19 vaccine. Losses at the gene ends were 4 bases for V and 1 base for J; bases not matched to a gene: 15. The CDR3 is made up of 17 amino acids. Germline V gene data show CDR1 as SQVTM and CDR2 as ANQGSEA. Profiled with immunoSEQ multiplex PCR; TCRdb holds only in-frame clones, not every one. Of 100,000 to 150,000 clones listed, 75% to 90% are singletons. This sequence originates from an adult in good health. V gene TRBV29-1 combines with J gene TRBJ1-1; 7 nucleotides align to TRBD1. Sequencing used peripheral blood, obtained on day 0 of AZD1222 vaccination. For the CDR3, the DNA is TGCAGCGTTGGGAGCCGAGCCTCGACAGGGTCGAACACTGAAGCTTTCTTT. Translation: CSVGSRASTGSNTEAFF.